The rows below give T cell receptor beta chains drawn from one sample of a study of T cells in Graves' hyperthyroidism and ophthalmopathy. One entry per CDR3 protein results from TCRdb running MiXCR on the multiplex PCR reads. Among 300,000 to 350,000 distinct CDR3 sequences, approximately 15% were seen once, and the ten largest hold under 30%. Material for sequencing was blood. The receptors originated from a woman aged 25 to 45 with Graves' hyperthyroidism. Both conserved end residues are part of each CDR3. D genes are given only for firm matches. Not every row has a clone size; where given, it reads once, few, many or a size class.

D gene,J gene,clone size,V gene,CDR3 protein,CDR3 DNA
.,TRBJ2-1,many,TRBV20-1,CSARGGQFF,TGCAGTGCTAGAGGCGGGCAGTTCTTC
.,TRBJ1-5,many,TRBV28,CASGRRGTTNQPQHF,TGTGCCAGCGGTAGGCGAGGGACGACAAATCAGCCCCAGCATTTT
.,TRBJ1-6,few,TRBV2,CATKGKGQNNSPLHF,TGTGCCACCAAGGGAAAAGGACAGAATAATTCACCCCTCCACTTT
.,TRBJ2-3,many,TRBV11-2,CASSLRRDTQYF,TGTGCCAGCAGCTTAAGAAGGGATACGCAGTATTTT
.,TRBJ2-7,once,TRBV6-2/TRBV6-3,CASSSRNPEQQYF,TGTGCCAGCAGTTCTAGGAACCCGGAACAGCAGTACTTC
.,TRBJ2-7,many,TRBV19,CASSISAETYEQYF,TGTGCCAGTAGTATTTCCGCAGAAACCTACGAGCAGTACTTC
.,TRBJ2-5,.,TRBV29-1,CSVASGARWETQYF,TGCAGCGTTGCCTCGGGGGCTCGGTGGGAGACCCAGTACTTC
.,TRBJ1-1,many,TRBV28,CASSLEETVMNTEAFF,TGTGCCAGCAGTTTAGAGGAGACAGTCATGAACACTGAAGCTTTCTTT
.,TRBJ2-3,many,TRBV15,CATSRDRGSDTQYF,TGTGCCACCAGCAGAGACAGGGGCTCAGATACGCAGTATTTT
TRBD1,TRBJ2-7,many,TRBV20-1,CSASGTGAYEQYF,TGCAGTGCCTCCGGGACAGGGGCTTACGAGCAGTACTTC
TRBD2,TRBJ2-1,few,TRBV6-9,CASSSGGRVGVYNEQFF,TGTGCCAGCAGTAGTGGCGGGAGAGTAGGGGTCTACAATGAGCAGTTCTTC
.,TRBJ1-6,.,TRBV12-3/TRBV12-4,CASNRANNSPLHF,TGTGCCAGCAACCGCGCGAATAATTCACCCCTCCACTTT
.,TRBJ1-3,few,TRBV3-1,CASSPARGLSGNTIYF,TGTGCCAGCAGCCCCGCGAGGGGTCTCTCTGGAAACACCATATATTTT
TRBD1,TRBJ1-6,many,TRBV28,CATSPPRGDSPLHF,TGTGCCACTAGTCCACCCAGGGGGGATTCACCCCTCCACTTT
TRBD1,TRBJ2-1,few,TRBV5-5,CASSSLRDRDPEQFF,TGTGCCAGCAGCTCCCTCCGGGACAGGGATCCTGAGCAGTTCTTC
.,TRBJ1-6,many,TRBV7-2,CASSLGPRGSPLHF,TGTGCCAGCAGCTTAGGACCTCGCGGATCACCCCTCCACTTT
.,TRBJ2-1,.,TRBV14,CASSQTLNNEQFF,TGTGCCAGCAGCCAAACCCTAAACAATGAGCAGTTCTTC
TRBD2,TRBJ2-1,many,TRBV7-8,CASSLLLALSYNEQFF,TGTGCCAGCAGCTTATTACTAGCGCTCTCCTACAATGAGCAGTTCTTC
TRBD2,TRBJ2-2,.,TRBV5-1,CASSLESLGLVTGELFF,TGCGCCAGCAGCTTGGAGTCGTTGGGACTAGTAACCGGGGAGCTGTTTTTT
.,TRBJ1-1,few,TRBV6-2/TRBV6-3,CASTPWGVSTEAFF,TGTGCCAGCACTCCTTGGGGAGTAAGTACTGAAGCTTTCTTT
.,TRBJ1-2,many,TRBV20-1,CSARDRLRYGYTF,TGCAGTGCTAGAGACCGACTGCGCTATGGCTACACCTTC
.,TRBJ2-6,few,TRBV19,CASSIVSGANVLTF,TGTGCCAGTAGTATCGTGTCTGGGGCCAACGTCCTGACTTTC
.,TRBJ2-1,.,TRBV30,CAWSVEGASYNEQFF,TGTGCCTGGAGTGTCGAGGGAGCCTCCTACAATGAGCAGTTCTTC
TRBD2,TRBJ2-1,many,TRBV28,CASSIASGGRANEQFF,TGTGCCAGCAGTATAGCTAGCGGCGGGAGGGCCAATGAGCAGTTCTTC
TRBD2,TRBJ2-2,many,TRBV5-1,CASSSGLAVTGELFF,TGCGCCAGCAGCTCTGGACTAGCGGTGACCGGGGAGCTGTTTTTT
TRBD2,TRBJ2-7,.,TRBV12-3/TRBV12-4,CASTPSGTSGSYEQYF,TGTGCCAGCACCCCGTCCGGGACTAGCGGATCCTACGAGCAGTACTTC
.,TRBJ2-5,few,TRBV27,CASKVANGETQYF,TGTGCCAGCAAGGTCGCAAACGGAGAGACCCAGTACTTC
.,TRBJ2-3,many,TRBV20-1,CSAPVGSTDTQYF,TGCAGTGCTCCCGTAGGCAGCACAGATACGCAGTATTTT
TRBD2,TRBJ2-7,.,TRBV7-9,CASSFSSGGSYEQYF,TGTGCCAGCAGCTTCTCTAGCGGGGGCTCCTACGAGCAGTACTTC
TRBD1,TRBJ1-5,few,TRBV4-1,CASSQDRGLPQGAQHF,TGCGCCAGCAGCCAAGATCGTGGGCTTCCCCAGGGGGCCCAGCATTTT
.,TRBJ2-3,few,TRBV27,CASSWIATGDTQYF,TGTGCCAGCAGTTGGATTGCGACGGGAGATACGCAGTATTTT
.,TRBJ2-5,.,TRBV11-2,CASSPVGSETQYF,TGTGCCAGCAGCCCAGTGGGGTCGGAGACCCAGTACTTC
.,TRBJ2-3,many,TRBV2,CASSVRGSADTQYF,TGTGCCAGCAGTGTCCGAGGGAGCGCAGATACGCAGTATTTT
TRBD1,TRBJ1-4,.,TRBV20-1,CSARDDRDEKLFF,TGCAGTGCTAGAGATGACAGGGATGAAAAACTGTTTTTT
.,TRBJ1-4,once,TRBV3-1,CAGSQVQRSSGTRKLFF,TGTGCCGGCAGCCAAGTTCAGAGAAGCTCCGGGACGCGTAAACTGTTTTTT
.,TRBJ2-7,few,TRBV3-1,CASSPRLGGGPYEQYF,TGTGCCAGCAGCCCGAGACTCGGGGGCGGCCCCTACGAGCAGTACTTC
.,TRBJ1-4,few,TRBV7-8,CASNPGHNEKLFF,TGTGCCAGCAACCCGGGTCACAATGAAAAACTGTTTTTT
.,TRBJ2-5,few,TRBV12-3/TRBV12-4,CASSLAGGTQYF,TGTGCCAGCAGCCTGGCCGGGGGGACCCAGTACTTC
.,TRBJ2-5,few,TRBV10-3,CAIKAQETQYF,TGTGCCATCAAAGCCCAAGAGACCCAGTACTTC
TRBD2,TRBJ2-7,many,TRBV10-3,CAVSRTSGLYEQYF,TGTGCCGTCAGCAGGACTAGCGGTCTCTACGAGCAGTACTTC
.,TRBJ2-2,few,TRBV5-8,CASSLAPGHRTGELFF,TGTGCCAGCAGCTTGGCCCCGGGACACCGCACCGGGGAGCTGTTTTTT
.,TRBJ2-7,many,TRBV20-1,CSASGLREPYEQYF,TGCAGTGCTAGTGGTCTCCGTGAGCCCTACGAGCAGTACTTC
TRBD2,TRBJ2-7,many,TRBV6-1,CASSEDGFLAGVYEQYF,TGTGCCAGCAGTGAAGATGGGTTCCTAGCGGGAGTGTACGAGCAGTACTTC
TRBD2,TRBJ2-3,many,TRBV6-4,CASQKNSGRTDTQYF,TGTGCCAGTCAAAAAAATAGCGGGAGAACAGATACGCAGTATTTT
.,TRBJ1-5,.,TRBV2,CASNFRGNQPQHF,TGTGCCAGCAATTTCCGGGGCAATCAGCCCCAGCATTTT
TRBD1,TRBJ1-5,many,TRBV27,CASSQTGGQPQHF,TGTGCCAGCAGCCAGACAGGGGGTCAGCCCCAGCATTTT
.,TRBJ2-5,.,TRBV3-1,CASSQDSRAPETQYF,TGTGCCAGCAGCCAAGATAGCAGGGCCCCGGAGACCCAGTACTTC
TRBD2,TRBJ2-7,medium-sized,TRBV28,CASSFEGLEREGYEQYF,TGTGCCAGCAGTTTTGAGGGGCTCGAGCGGGAGGGCTACGAGCAGTACTTC
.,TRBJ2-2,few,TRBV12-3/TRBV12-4,CASSFRRGELFF,TGTGCCAGCAGTTTCAGGAGAGGGGAGCTGTTTTTT
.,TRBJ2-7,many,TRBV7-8,CASSTTRTATYEQYF,TGTGCCAGCAGCACCACGAGGACAGCCACCTACGAGCAGTACTTC
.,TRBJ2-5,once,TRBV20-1,CSVRPLGETQYF,TGCAGTGTAAGGCCGCTCGGGGAGACCCAGTACTTC
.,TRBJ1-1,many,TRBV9,CASSVHDSLGTEAFF,TGTGCCAGCAGCGTACACGACAGCTTGGGAACTGAAGCTTTCTTT
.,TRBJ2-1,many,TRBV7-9,CASSFADSSYEQFF,TGTGCCAGCAGCTTCGCGGACAGTAGTTATGAGCAGTTCTTC
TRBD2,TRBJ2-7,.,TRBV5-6,CASSSLAGAYEQYF,TGTGCCAGCAGCTCACTAGCGGGAGCCTACGAGCAGTACTTC
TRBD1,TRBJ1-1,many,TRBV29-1,CSVLTGGFTEAFF,TGCAGCGTATTGACAGGGGGCTTTACTGAAGCTTTCTTT
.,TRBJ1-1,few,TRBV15,CATSRGTDSEAFF,TGTGCCACCAGCAGAGGGACAGACTCTGAAGCTTTCTTT
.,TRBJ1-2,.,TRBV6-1,CARVTGTNYGYTF,TGTGCCAGGGTAACAGGGACTAACTATGGCTACACCTTC
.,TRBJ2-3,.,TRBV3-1,CASSQDRDWGSQYF,TGTGCCAGCAGCCAAGATCGGGACTGGGGTTCACAGTATTTT
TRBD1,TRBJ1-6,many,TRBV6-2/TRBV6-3,CASSYSGQVYSPLHF,TGTGCCAGCAGTTACTCGGGACAGGTCTATTCACCCCTCCACTTT